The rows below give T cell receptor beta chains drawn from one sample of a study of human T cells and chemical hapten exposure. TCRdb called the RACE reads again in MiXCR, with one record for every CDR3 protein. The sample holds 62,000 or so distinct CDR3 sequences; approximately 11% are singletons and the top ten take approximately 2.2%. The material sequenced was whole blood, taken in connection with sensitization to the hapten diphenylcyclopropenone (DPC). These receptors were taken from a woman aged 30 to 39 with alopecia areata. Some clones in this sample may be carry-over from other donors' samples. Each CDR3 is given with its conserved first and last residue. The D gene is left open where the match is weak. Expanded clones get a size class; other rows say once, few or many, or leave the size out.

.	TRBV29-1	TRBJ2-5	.	CSGEIGAVQETQYF	TGCAGCGGGGAGATTGGGGCAGTACAAGAGACCCAGTACTTC
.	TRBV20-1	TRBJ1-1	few	CSAIRGGITVNTEAFF	TGCAGTGCCATCCGAGGGGGGATTACCGTGAACACTGAAGCTTTCTTT
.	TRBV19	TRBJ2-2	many	CASSTLYTGELFF	TGTGCCAGTAGTACTCTGTACACCGGGGAGCTGTTTTTT
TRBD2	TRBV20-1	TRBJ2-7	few	CSATQIAGGLREEQYF	TGCAGTGCTACCCAAATAGCGGGAGGGCTAAGAGAGGAGCAGTACTTC
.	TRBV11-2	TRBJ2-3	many	CASSSRGAGIGADTQYF	TGTGCCAGCAGCTCCCGTGGGGCAGGGATCGGCGCAGATACGCAGTATTTT
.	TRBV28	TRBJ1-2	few	CASSHLDSNYGYTF	TGTGCCAGCAGTCATCTCGACAGTAACTATGGCTACACCTTC
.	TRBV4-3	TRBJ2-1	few	CASSQELSYNEQFF	TGCGCCAGCAGCCAAGAACTGTCATACAATGAGCAGTTCTTC
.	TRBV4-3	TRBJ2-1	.	CASSQEGPVYEQFF	TGCGCCAGCAGCCAAGAGGGCCCGGTCTATGAGCAGTTCTTC
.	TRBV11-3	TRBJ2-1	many	CASSLDQGGTNSYNEQFF	TGTGCCAGCAGCTTAGATCAGGGCGGAACAAACTCCTACAATGAGCAGTTCTTC
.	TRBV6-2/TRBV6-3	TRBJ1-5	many	CASSPHAGIGNQPQHF	TGTGCCAGCAGTCCGCACGCAGGGATTGGCAATCAGCCCCAGCATTTT
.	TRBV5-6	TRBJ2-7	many	CASSLEVAAPPYEQYF	TGTGCCAGCAGCTTGGAAGTAGCGGCACCCCCCTACGAGCAGTACTTC
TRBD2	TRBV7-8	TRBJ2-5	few	CASSRTSGGKETQYF	TGTGCCAGCAGTCGGACTAGCGGGGGGAAAGAGACCCAGTACTTC
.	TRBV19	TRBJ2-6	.	CASSMGSGANVLTF	TGTGCCAGTAGTATGGGGTCTGGGGCCAACGTCCTGACTTTC
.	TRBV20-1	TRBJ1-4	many	CSATDPQGPGKLFF	TGCAGTGCTACCGACCCTCAGGGTCCGGGAAAACTGTTTTTT
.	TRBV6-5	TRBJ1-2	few	CASSYSGGTVDYGYTF	TGTGCCAGCAGTTACTCAGGCGGGACGGTGGACTATGGCTACACCTTC
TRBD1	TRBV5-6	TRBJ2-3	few	CASSHRQGRISTDTQYF	TGTGCCAGCAGCCACAGACAGGGGAGGATTTCCACAGATACGCAGTATTTT
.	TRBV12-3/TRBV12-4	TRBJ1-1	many	CASTIRDTEAFF	TGTGCCAGCACTATACGGGACACAGAAGCTTTCTTT
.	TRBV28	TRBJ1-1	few	CASGYSRTEAFF	TGTGCCAGCGGGTACAGTAGGACTGAAGCTTTCTTT
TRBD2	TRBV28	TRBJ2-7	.	CASSLWVSGGGEQYF	TGTGCCAGCAGTTTATGGGTTAGCGGGGGCGGGGAGCAGTACTTC
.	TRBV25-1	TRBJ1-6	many	CASRRGAVNSPLHF	TGTGCCAGCAGAAGAGGGGCCGTTAATTCACCCCTCCACTTT
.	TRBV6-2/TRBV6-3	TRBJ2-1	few	CASTNRVEGKEQFF	TGTGCCAGCACCAATCGGGTCGAGGGGAAAGAGCAGTTCTTC
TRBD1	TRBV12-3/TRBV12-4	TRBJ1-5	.	CASSQTGPYQPQHF	TGTGCCAGCAGTCAGACAGGGCCCTATCAGCCCCAGCATTTT
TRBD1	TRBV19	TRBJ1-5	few	CASSRQGSNQPQHF	TGTGCCAGTAGTAGACAGGGCAGCAATCAGCCCCAGCATTTT
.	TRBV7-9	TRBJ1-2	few	CASSLQGNGYTF	TGTGCCAGCAGCTTACAGGGGAATGGCTACACCTTC
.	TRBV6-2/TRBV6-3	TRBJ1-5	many	CASNKEGVPKSQPQHF	TGTGCCAGCAACAAGGAGGGGGTACCGAAAAGTCAGCCCCAGCATTTT
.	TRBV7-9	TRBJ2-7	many	CASSSGIGEQYF	TGTGCCAGCAGCTCCGGGATCGGCGAGCAGTACTTC
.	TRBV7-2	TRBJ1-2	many	CASSPPDKNYGYTF	TGTGCCAGCAGCCCCCCCGACAAAAACTATGGCTACACCTTC
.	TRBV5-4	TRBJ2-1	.	CASSSGAEPYNEQFF	TGTGCCAGCAGCTCAGGGGCCGAACCTTACAATGAGCAGTTCTTC
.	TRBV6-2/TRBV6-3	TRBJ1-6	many	CASMLGNSPLHF	TGTGCCAGCATGTTGGGGAATTCACCCCTCCACTTT
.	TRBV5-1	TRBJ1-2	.	CASSLAENYGYTF	TGCGCCAGCAGCTTGGCAGAAAACTATGGCTACACCTTC
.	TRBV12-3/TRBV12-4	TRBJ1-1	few	CASSPRTQNTEAFF	TGTGCCAGCAGTCCCCGGACCCAGAACACTGAAGCTTTCTTT
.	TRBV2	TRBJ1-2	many	CASSPDNTYGWGTF	TGTGCCAGCAGCCCGGACAATACCTATGGCTGGGGAACCTTC
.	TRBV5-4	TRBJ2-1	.	CASSKTGEAYNEQFF	TGTGCCAGCAGCAAAACGGGGGAAGCCTACAATGAGCAGTTCTTC
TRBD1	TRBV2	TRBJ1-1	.	CASKRGPNTEAFF	TGTGCCAGCAAAAGGGGGCCGAACACTGAAGCTTTCTTT
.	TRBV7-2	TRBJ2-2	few	CASSLGLGNTGELFF	TGTGCCAGCAGCTTAGGACTAGGGAACACCGGGGAGCTGTTTTTT
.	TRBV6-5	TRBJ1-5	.	CATPEGINQPQHF	TGTGCCACCCCCGAGGGGATCAATCAGCCCCAGCATTTT
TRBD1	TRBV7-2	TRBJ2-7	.	CASSLGQGNYEQYF	TGTGCCAGCAGCCTTGGACAGGGGAACTACGAGCAGTACTTC
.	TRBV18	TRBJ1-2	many	CASSPSRQAYGYTF	TGTGCCAGCTCACCATCCCGCCAGGCGTATGGCTACACCTTC
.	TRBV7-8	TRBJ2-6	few	CASSLVGVTSGANVLTF	TGTGCCAGCAGCTTAGTAGGGGTTACCTCTGGGGCCAACGTCCTGACTTTC
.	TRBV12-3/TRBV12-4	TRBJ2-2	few	CASSFHGNTGELFF	TGTGCCAGCAGTTTTCATGGGAACACCGGGGAGCTGTTTTTT
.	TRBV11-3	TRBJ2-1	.	CASSSPRSPPGTPMDEQFF	TGTGCCAGCAGCTCCCCCCGATCCCCCCCAGGTACCCCTATGGATGAGCAGTTCTTC
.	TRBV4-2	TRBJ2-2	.	CASSPFGSGADTGELFF	.
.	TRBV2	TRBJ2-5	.	CASGVSQETQYF	TGTGCCAGTGGGGTGTCCCAAGAGACCCAGTACTTC
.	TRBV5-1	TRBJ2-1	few	CASCELQGLGEQFF	TGCGCCAGCTGTGAATTGCAGGGGTTAGGTGAGCAGTTCTTC
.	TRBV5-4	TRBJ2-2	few	CASREGSGELFF	TGTGCCAGCAGAGAAGGGTCCGGGGAGCTGTTTTTT
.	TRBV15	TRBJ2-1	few	CATSRDLTINEQFF	TGTGCCACCAGCAGAGATCTGACTATAAATGAGCAGTTCTTC
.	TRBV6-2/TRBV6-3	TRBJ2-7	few	CASSMGGEQYF	TGTGCCAGCAGCATGGGCGGGGAGCAGTACTTC
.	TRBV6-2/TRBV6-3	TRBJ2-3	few	CASSYSGGVGDTQYF	TGTGCCAGCAGTTACTCAGGGGGTGTTGGAGATACGCAGTATTTT
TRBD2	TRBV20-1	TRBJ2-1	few	CSASKLGLAGEDEQFF	TGCAGTGCTTCAAAGCTCGGACTAGCGGGAGAAGATGAGCAGTTCTTC
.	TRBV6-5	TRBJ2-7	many	CASSEPDGGLYF	TGTGCCAGCAGTGAACCCGACGGGGGCCTGTACTTC
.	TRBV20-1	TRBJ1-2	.	CSARRGDYGYTF	TGCAGTGCTAGGCGGGGAGACTATGGCTACACCTTC
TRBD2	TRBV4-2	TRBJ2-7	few	CASSQDQVRTSGRASEQYF	TGTGCCAGCAGCCAAGATCAAGTTCGGACTAGCGGGAGGGCCTCCGAGCAGTACTTC
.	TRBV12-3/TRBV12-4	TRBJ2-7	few	CASRSGTNPYEQYF	TGTGCCAGTCGGTCCGGGACAAACCCCTACGAGCAGTACTTC
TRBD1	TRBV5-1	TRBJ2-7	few	CASRQPGTGGGEQYF	TGCGCCAGCAGACAGCCCGGGACAGGGGGCGGTGAGCAGTACTTC
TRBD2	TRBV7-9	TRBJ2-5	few	CASSMTGTSQETQYF	TGTGCCAGCAGCATGACCGGGACTAGCCAGGAGACCCAGTACTTC
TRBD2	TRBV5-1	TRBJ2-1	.	CASSLAFSGTYNEQFF	TGCGCCAGCAGCTTGGCTTTTAGCGGGACCTACAATGAGCAGTTCTTC
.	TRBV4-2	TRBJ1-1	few	CASSQFAENTEAFF	TGTGCCAGCAGCCAATTCGCGGAAAACACTGAAGCTTTCTTT
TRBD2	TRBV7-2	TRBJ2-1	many	CASRERERRSYNEQFF	TGTGCCAGCAGAGAGCGGGAGCGACGCTCCTACAATGAGCAGTTCTTC